This T cell receptor beta chain came from a study of cytomegalovirus exposure and HLA in healthy donors. The trim removed 2 bases at V and 8 bases at J, leaving 5 bases unmatched. Germline CDR1 reads SGHRS; CDR2 reads YFSETQ. CDR3 length equals 15 residues. Study results and limitations: TCR sequences were mostly rare, though some public TCRs occurred in many donors. TCR beta chains numbering under 200 were designated cytomegalovirus-associated.

Remarks on this clone: Its antigen is unidentified.

The PCR had 60 Vbeta and 13 Jbeta primers. Sequencing was performed with immunoSEQ multiplex PCR; in TCRdb, only in-frame clones are kept and a portion is missing. This table holds about 190,000 clones, 65% to 90% found once. The TCR sequence derives from a woman aged 25 to 39 in good health and CMV-seronegative. Sequenced input: PBMCs. The chain uses TRBV5-1 and TRBJ2-1; TRBD1 matches at 12 bases. DNA of the CDR3: TGCGCCAGCAGCTTCGGGACAGGGGGCCTATATGAGCAGTTCTTC. This translates into CASSFGTGGLYEQFF.